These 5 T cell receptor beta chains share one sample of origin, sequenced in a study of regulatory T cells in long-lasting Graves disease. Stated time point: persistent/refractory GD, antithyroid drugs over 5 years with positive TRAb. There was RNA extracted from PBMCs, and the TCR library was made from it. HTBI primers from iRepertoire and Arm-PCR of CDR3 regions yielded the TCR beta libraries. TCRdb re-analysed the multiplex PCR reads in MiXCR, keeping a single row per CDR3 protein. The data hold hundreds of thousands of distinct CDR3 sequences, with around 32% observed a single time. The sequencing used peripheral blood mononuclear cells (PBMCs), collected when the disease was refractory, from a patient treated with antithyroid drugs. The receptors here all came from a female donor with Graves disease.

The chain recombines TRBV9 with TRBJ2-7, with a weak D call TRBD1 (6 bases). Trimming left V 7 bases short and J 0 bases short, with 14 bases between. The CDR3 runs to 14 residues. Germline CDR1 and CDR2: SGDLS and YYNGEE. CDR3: CASSDRSSSYEQYF. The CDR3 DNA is TGTGCCAGCTCTGACAGGTCCAGCTCCTACGAGCAGTACTTC.

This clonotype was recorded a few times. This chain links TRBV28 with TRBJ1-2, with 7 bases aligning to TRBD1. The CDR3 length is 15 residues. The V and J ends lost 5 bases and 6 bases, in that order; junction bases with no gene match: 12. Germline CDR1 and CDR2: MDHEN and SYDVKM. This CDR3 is CASSHRGQGSHGYTF. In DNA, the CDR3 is TGTGCCAGCAGTCACAGGGGTCAGGGCAGCCATGGCTACACCTTC.

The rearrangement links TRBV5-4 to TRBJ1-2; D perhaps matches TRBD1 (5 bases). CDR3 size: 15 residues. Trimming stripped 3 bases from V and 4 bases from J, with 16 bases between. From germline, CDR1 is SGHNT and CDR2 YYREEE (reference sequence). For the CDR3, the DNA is TGTGCCAGCAGCTGGGCCCGGGGGTTGAGCTATGGCTACACCTTC. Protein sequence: CASSWARGLSYGYTF.

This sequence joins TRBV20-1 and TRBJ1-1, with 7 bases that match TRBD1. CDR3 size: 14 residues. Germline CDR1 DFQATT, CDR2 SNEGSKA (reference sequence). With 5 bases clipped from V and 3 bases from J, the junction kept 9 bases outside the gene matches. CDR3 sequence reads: CSASKTGKDTEAFF. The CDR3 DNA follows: TGCAGTGCTTCTAAGACAGGGAAGGACACTGAAGCTTTCTTT.

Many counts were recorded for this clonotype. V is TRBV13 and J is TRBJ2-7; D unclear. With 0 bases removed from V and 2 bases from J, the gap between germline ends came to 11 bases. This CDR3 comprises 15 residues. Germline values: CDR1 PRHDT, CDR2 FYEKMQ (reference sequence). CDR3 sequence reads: CASSLGGGRAYEQYF. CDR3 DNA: TGTGCCAGCAGCTTAGGCGGTGGCAGAGCCTACGAGCAGTACTTC.